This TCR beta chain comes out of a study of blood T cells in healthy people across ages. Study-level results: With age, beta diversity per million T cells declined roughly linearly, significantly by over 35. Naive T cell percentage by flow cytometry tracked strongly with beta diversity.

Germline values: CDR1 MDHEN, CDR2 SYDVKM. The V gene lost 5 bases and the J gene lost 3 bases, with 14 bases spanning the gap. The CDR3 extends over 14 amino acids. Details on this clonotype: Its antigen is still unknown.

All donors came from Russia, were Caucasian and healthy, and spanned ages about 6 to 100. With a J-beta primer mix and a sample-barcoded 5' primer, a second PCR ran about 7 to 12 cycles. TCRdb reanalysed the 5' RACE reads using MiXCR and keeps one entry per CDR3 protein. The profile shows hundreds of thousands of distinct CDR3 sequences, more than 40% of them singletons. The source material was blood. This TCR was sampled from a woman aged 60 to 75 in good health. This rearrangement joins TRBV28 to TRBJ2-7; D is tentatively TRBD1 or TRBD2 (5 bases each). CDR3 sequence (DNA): TGTGCCAGCAGTGTAACGGGGCCGTTCTACGAGCAGTACTTC. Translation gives CASSVTGPFYEQYF.